Listed below are T cell receptor beta chains from one sample, sequenced in a study of cytomegalovirus exposure and HLA in healthy donors. Sequencing used immunoSEQ multiplex PCR; TCRdb keeps in-frame clones, though not all of them. The sample yields roughly 160,000 clones, 60% to 85% seen once. The sequenced sample was PBMCs. The source of these receptors is a man in his thirties or forties in good health and CMV-seropositive. Both conserved end residues are part of each CDR3. A D gene is named only where the DNA matches it firmly. Only some rows state a clone size, as once, few, many or a class for expanded clones.

v_call	clone_size	j_call	cdr3_length	d_call	cdr3_nt	cdr3_aa
TRBV7-9	few	TRBJ2-7	11	NA	TGTGCCGTACAGGGAATCCACGAGCAGTACTTC	CAVQGIHEQYF
TRBV6-6	once	TRBJ2-1	12	NA	TGTGCCAGCGGAAGGGGTGGGGATGAGCAGTTCTTC	CASGRGGDEQFF
TRBV4-1	NA	TRBJ2-7	13	NA	TGCGCCAGCAGCCAAAGGACTAACTACGAGCAGTACTTC	CASSQRTNYEQYF
TRBV13	once	TRBJ2-7	17	TRBD1	TGTGCCAGCAGCTTAGGCCACCCGGGACAGGGATACTACGAGCAGTACTTC	CASSLGHPGQGYYEQYF
TRBV30	NA	TRBJ1-2	14	NA	TGTGCCTGGAGTCCCAATAAGGGGTGGTATGGCTACACCTTC	CAWSPNKGWYGYTF
TRBV29-1	NA	TRBJ2-5	14	NA	TGCAGCGTTGACGCTGGCAGGGGAGGGGAGACCCAGTACTTC	CSVDAGRGGETQYF
TRBV7-6	NA	TRBJ1-3	15	TRBD1	TGTGCCAGCAGCTTAGCAGGGGGCAGGGGAAACACCATATATTTT	CASSLAGGRGNTIYF
TRBV2	few	TRBJ2-1	14	TRBD2	TGTGCCAGCTACGAGGCTAGCGGTTACAATGAGCAGTTCTTC	CASYEASGYNEQFF
TRBV4-1	NA	TRBJ1-1	16	NA	TGCGCCAGCAGCCCGAATTGGAGGGCAGGGAACACTGAAGCTTTCTTT	CASSPNWRAGNTEAFF
TRBV28	NA	TRBJ2-3	13	TRBD2	TGTGCCAGTGAGACTAGCGGGGAAGATACGCAGTATTTT	CASETSGEDTQYF
TRBV6-5	NA	TRBJ2-5	14	NA	TGTGCCAGCAGTATCGTCCAGGCGCAAGAGACCCAGTACTTC	CASSIVQAQETQYF
TRBV6-5	NA	TRBJ2-3	14	NA	TGTGCCAGCAGCCCGGTTACCCTTACAGATACGCAGTATTTT	CASSPVTLTDTQYF
TRBV13	NA	TRBJ2-5	15	NA	TGTGCCAGCAGCTTAGGCCTGGGGGGCCAAGAGACCCAGTACTTC	CASSLGLGGQETQYF
TRBV4-2	NA	TRBJ2-2	17	TRBD1	TGTGCCAGCAGCCAAGATAGGGCAGGGGGTGGTGCCGGGGAGCTGTTTTTT	CASSQDRAGGGAGELFF
TRBV18	NA	TRBJ1-5	13	NA	TGTGCCAGCTCACCCCGGGGGGATCAGCCCCAGCATTTT	CASSPRGDQPQHF
TRBV7-9	few	TRBJ2-1	15	TRBD2	TGTGCCAGCAGCTTAGGACTAGCGCTTCCCAATGAGCAGTTCTTC	CASSLGLALPNEQFF
TRBV14	NA	TRBJ2-3	17	TRBD2	TGTGCCAGCAGCCAACACCTGGGACTAGCGGGGACAGATACGCAGTATTTT	CASSQHLGLAGTDTQYF
TRBV4-1	NA	TRBJ2-7	16	TRBD1	TGCGCCAGCAGCCAAGATGGACAGGAAAGCTCCTACGAGCAGTACTTC	CASSQDGQESSYEQYF
TRBV9	NA	TRBJ2-1	17	TRBD1	TGTGCCAGCAGCACCTCCCGGGTGGCAGGGGGTGGAAATGAGCAGTTCTTC	CASSTSRVAGGGNEQFF
TRBV6-1	NA	TRBJ2-7	15	TRBD2	TGTGCCAGCAGTGAATCTAGCGGGGGCGTCTACGAGCAGTACTTC	CASSESSGGVYEQYF
TRBV5-1	NA	TRBJ1-1	15	NA	TGCGCCAGCAGCTTAGTCCGTCCTACGAACACTGAAGCTTTCTTT	CASSLVRPTNTEAFF
TRBV6-6	NA	TRBJ1-1	14	TRBD1	TGTGCCAGCAGCTTCAGGGGGCTGGGCACTGAAGCTTTCTTT	CASSFRGLGTEAFF
TRBV2	NA	TRBJ2-4	13	NA	TGTGCCAGTAGACTGGCAGCCAAAAACATTCAGTACTTC	CASRLAAKNIQYF
TRBV6-5	NA	TRBJ1-6	13	NA	TGTGCCAGCAGTATAGACGGGAATTCACCCCTCCACTTT	CASSIDGNSPLHF
TRBV12-2	NA	TRBJ2-5	13	NA	TGTGCAAGTCGCTCCAGGGTTTGGGAGACCCAGTACTTC	CASRSRVWETQYF
TRBV7-9	NA	TRBJ1-1	12	TRBD1	TGTGCCAGCAGCTCAGGGGGGACTGAAGCTTTCTTT	CASSSGGTEAFF
TRBV29-1	NA	TRBJ1-2	15	TRBD1	TGCAGCGTCCAGTACACAGGGGGCCCCAACTATGGCTACACCTTC	CSVQYTGGPNYGYTF
TRBV15	NA	TRBJ2-5	15	NA	TGTGCCACCAGCAGGGGAAGCGGTTCCGGGGGGACCCAGTACTTC	CATSRGSGSGGTQYF
TRBV6-1	few	TRBJ1-1	9	NA	TGTGCCGTAGGGGGTGAAGCTTTCTTT	CAVGGEAFF
TRBV5-6	NA	TRBJ2-5	12	NA	TGTGCCAGCGGAAAGGGAGTAGAGACCCAGTACTTC	CASGKGVETQYF
TRBV19	NA	TRBJ2-5	16	NA	TGTGCCAGTAGTCCGTGGACTCAGCGCGCGCAAGAGACCCAGTACTTC	CASSPWTQRAQETQYF
TRBV6-1	NA	TRBJ2-3	15	TRBD1	TGTGCCAGCAGTGTGGCAGGGGGCAGTTCGGATACGCAGTATTTT	CASSVAGGSSDTQYF
TRBV4-1	NA	TRBJ1-4	14	TRBD1	TGCGCCAGCAGCCCGGTTAACAGGGGTGAAAAACTGTTTTTT	CASSPVNRGEKLFF
TRBV2	NA	TRBJ2-2	12	NA	TGTGCCAGCAGTGAGAGGACCGGGGAGCTGTTTTTT	CASSERTGELFF
TRBV6-5	once	TRBJ2-3	14	TRBD2	TGTGCCAGCAGAAGACTAGCGGGGACAGATACGCAGTATTTT	CASRRLAGTDTQYF
TRBV4-1	NA	TRBJ1-2	13	TRBD1	TGCGCCAGCAGCCAAGATGAAGGGGGCGGCTACACCTTC	CASSQDEGGGYTF
TRBV27	once	TRBJ2-2	15	TRBD1	TGTGCCAGCAGTACGGACAGGGGGCTTACCGGGGAGCTGTTTTTT	CASSTDRGLTGELFF
TRBV5-1	NA	TRBJ2-2	16	NA	TGCGCCAGCAGCTTGGTAGCAGGTCGGGGCACCGGGGAGCTGTTTTTT	CASSLVAGRGTGELFF
TRBV2	NA	TRBJ1-3	13	NA	TGTGCCAGCAGGGCCCCCTCGGGAAACACCATATATTTT	CASRAPSGNTIYF
TRBV5-1	few	TRBJ1-1	13	NA	TGCGCCAGCAGCCCCACAGGGTTCCCTGAAGCTTTCTTT	CASSPTGFPEAFF
TRBV4-1	few	TRBJ2-1	16	TRBD2	TGCGCCAGCAGCCAGAGGGGCAGCGGGGGGGCCGATGAGCAGTTCTTC	CASSQRGSGGADEQFF
TRBV30	few	TRBJ2-7	14	TRBD1	TGTGCCTGGAGTGACACATGGACAGGTGGCGAGCAGTACTTC	CAWSDTWTGGEQYF
TRBV6-5	NA	TRBJ1-2	15	TRBD1	TGTGCCAGCAGTTACCTAGACAGGGGGCGCGATGGCTACACCTTC	CASSYLDRGRDGYTF